Here is one TCR beta chain with its context. This CDR3 is 16 amino acids long. Trimming removed 1 base from V and 6 bases from J, with 18 bases in between. Germline V gives CDR1 MGHDK, CDR2 SYGVNS. The data stem from a study of blood T cell repertoires in COVID-19. Overall study: Donors in the United States, Italy and Spain gave samples during acute or convalescent COVID-19.

Libraries were prepared by immunoSEQ multiplex PCR; TCRdb keeps only in-frame clonotypes and omits some of them. The table has 40,000 or so clones, about nine tenths seen once. The receptor was derived from a human donor in a cohort sampled during active COVID-19. This rearrangement joins TRBV25-1 to TRBJ1-2, with D maybe TRBD1 (6 bases). Sequenced material: peripheral blood. The CDR3 spells CASSELVEGGGDGYTF. CDR3 nucleotides: TGTGCCAGCAGTGAATTAGTCGAAGGGGGGGGCGATGGCTACACCTTC.